Below, 9 T cell receptor beta chains from the same sample are listed, as sequenced in a study of cytomegalovirus exposure and HLA in healthy donors. PCR involved 60 Vbeta and 13 Jbeta primers. Profiling relied on immunoSEQ multiplex PCR, and the TCRdb table lists in-frame clones only, not all of them. The sample lists 170,000 or so clones; around 80% were seen once. Sequencing used PBMCs. All receptors come from a woman aged 25 to 39 in good health and CMV-seropositive.

The chain links TRBV27 to TRBJ2-2; the D gene is possibly TRBD2 (8 bases). The CDR3 sequence is 16 residues long. V shed 8 bases and J shed 1 base, with 17 bases lying between them. Germline V gives CDR1 MNHEY, CDR2 SMNVEV (reference sequence). CDR3 bases: TGTGCCAGCTACCGGGGGGGACAGCAGAACACCGGGGAGCTGTTTTTT. Translating it yields CASYRGGQQNTGELFF.

The V and J genes are TRBV27 and TRBJ2-7; D is perhaps TRBD2 (5 bases). This CDR3 contains 16 residues. CDR1 is MNHEY, CDR2 SMNVEV, per germline (reference sequence). Trimming removed 8 bases from V and 6 bases from J, with 26 bases in between. The chain's CDR3 is CASRPGPFAGESEQYF. CDR3 coding DNA: TGTGCCAGCCGACCCGGACCTTTCGCCGGGGAAAGCGAGCAGTACTTC.

This chain links TRBV18 with TRBJ1-1; 9 bases fit TRBD1. V lost 5 bases and J lost 2; bases outside the gene matches: 3. The CDR3 consists of 14 residues. Germline-derived CDR1 and CDR2 are KGHSH and LQKENI. The CDR3 DNA reads as TGTGCCAGCTCATGGGGACAGGGAAACACTGAAGCTTTCTTT. Residues: CASSWGQGNTEAFF. Full variable domain (remainder filled in from reference TRBV18 and TRBJ1-1): NAGVMQNPRHLVRRRGQEARLRCSPMKGHSHVYWYRQLPEEGLKFMVYLQKENIIDESGMPKERFSAEFPKEGPSILRIQQVVRGDSAAYFCASSWGQGNTEAFFGQGTRLTVV.

This chain links TRBV7-2 with TRBJ1-5; TRBD1 agrees at 7 bases. The CDR3 loop spans 14 amino acids. Germline assignment: CDR1 SGHTA and CDR2 FQGNSA. V shed 6 bases and J 2 bases; nucleotides not matched to a gene: 4. The CDR3 here is CASRSTGGNQPQHF. The CDR3 DNA is TGTGCCAGCAGGAGTACAGGGGGCAATCAGCCCCAGCATTTT.

The chain links TRBV2 to TRBJ1-1; maybe TRBD1 (6 bases). The germline gives CDR1 SNHLY, CDR2 FYNNEI. The CDR3 totals 13 residues. Trimming cost V 8 bases and J 2 bases, with 12 bases left between them. The CDR3 DNA follows: TGTGCCAGCGCCCGGGACACCAACACTGAAGCTTTCTTT. It codes for CASARDTNTEAFF.

This clone was picked up a small number of times. The V call is TRBV6-1, the J call TRBJ2-7; 7 bases fit TRBD1. V lost 6 bases, J lost 2 bases, and 10 bases stayed unmatched. This CDR3 is built from 15 residues. The germline V gene has CDR1 MNHNS and CDR2 SASEGT. In DNA form, the CDR3 reads TGTGCCAGCAGGGGCAATGGACAGGACGCCTACGAGCAGTACTTC. It codes for CASRGNGQDAYEQYF.

The rearrangement joins TRBV5-1 to TRBJ1-2; 7 positions match TRBD1. CDR1 and CDR2 (germline): SGHRS, YFSETQ. This CDR3 comprises 14 residues. V shed 0 bases, J shed 8 bases, and the junction held 7 bases outside the gene matches. CDR3 sequence reads: CASSLGQGVKGYTF. In nucleotides, the CDR3 is TGCGCCAGCAGCTTGGGACAGGGAGTAAAGGGCTACACCTTC.

The chain's CDR3 is CSVEDPTFQEAFF. The CDR3 DNA is TGCAGCGTTGAAGATCCGACTTTCCAGGAAGCTTTCTTT. The rearrangement uses TRBV29-1 and TRBJ1-1; D call uncertain. Trimming cost V 0 bases and J 8 bases, with 13 bases left between them. Germline values: CDR1 SQVTM, CDR2 ANQGSEA. The CDR3 totals 13 residues.

The J gene is TRBJ1-4, the V gene TRBV29-1, with D unresolved. Germline CDR1 and CDR2: SQVTM and ANQGSEA. V was trimmed by 3 bases and J by 0 bases, leaving 8 bases between them. The CDR3 covers 14 residues. As DNA, the CDR3 is TGCAGCGTTGATTCCGGGGCAACTAATGAAAAACTGTTTTTT. The encoded protein is CSVDSGATNEKLFF. The whole variable domain, filled in from reference TRBV29-1 and TRBJ1-4, reads SAVISQKPSRDICQRGTSLTIQCQVDSQVTMMFWYRQQPGQSLTLIATANQGSEATYESGFVIDKFPISRPNLTFSTLTVSNMSPEDSSIYLCSVDSGATNEKLFFGSGTQLSVL.